The 5 T cell receptor beta chains below were found in one sample sequenced in a study of response to subunit inactivated influenza vaccine. TCRdb independently ran MiXCR on the RT-PCR reads; one entry per CDR3 protein. In the table there are more than 600,000 distinct CDR3 sequences, roughly 20% of which are singletons. The material was PBMCs from blood, obtained around 5 days after vaccination. Every receptor here comes from a man in his fifties who received an inactivated influenza vaccine.

V is TRBV20-1 and J is TRBJ2-7; 13 bases are shared with TRBD2. The CDR3 length is 15 residues. Germline CDR1 is DFQATT and CDR2 is SNEGSKA (reference sequence). V was pared by 3 bases and J by 5 bases, with 7 bases of the junction left unmatched. CDR3 amino acids: CSARQVLAGGDEQYF. The CDR3 nucleotides read TGCAGTGCTAGGCAAGTACTAGCGGGAGGGGACGAGCAGTACTTC.

This clonotype was seen a few times. This sequence joins TRBV10-3 and TRBJ1-1, with TRBD1 identical over 7 bases. The CDR3 loop spans 12 amino acids. V gave up 5 bases and J gave up 8 bases; unmatched junction bases: 5. The germline V gene has CDR1 ENHRY and CDR2 SYGVKD. The CDR3 coding sequence is TGTGCCATCAGTCGACAGGACAGGGAAGCTTTCTTT. Translating gives CAISRQDREAFF.

The J gene is TRBJ2-5, the V gene TRBV5-1; D gene uncertain. The CDR3 runs 13 residues. V shed 2 bases and J shed 0 bases, with 5 bases lying between them. Germline CDR1 reads SGHRS; CDR2 reads YFSETQ. The DNA for the CDR3 is TGCGCCAGCAGCTTACGGAACCAAGAGACCCAGTACTTC. Its protein product is CASSLRNQETQYF.

In DNA, the CDR3 is TGTGCCAGCTCAGGACACGTGAACACTGAAGCTTTCTTT. This translates into CASSGHVNTEAFF. The V and J genes are TRBV18 and TRBJ1-1; tentatively, D is TRBD1 (5 bases). Trimming shortened V by 5 bases and J by 0 bases, and 7 bases separated the two germline ends. The length of the CDR3 is 13 residues. Germline CDR1 and CDR2: KGHSH and LQKENI. The whole variable domain, filled in from reference TRBV18 and TRBJ1-1, reads NAGVMQNPRHLVRRRGQEARLRCSPMKGHSHVYWYRQLPEEGLKFMVYLQKENIIDESGMPKERFSAEFPKEGPSILRIQQVVRGDSAAYFCASSGHVNTEAFFGQGTRLTVV.

This clonotype occurred once. This chain connects TRBV9 to TRBJ2-3; 11 positions agree with TRBD2. The CDR3 is 16 amino acids. The germline gives CDR1 SGDLS, CDR2 YYNGEE. V shed 3 bases and J 2 bases; nucleotides not matched to a gene: 5. CDR3 in amino acids: CASSGSGGAPTDTQYF. CDR3 bases: TGTGCCAGCAGCGGTAGCGGGGGGGCGCCCACAGATACGCAGTATTTT. Looking up the rest from reference TRBV9 and TRBJ2-3 gives the full variable domain: DSGVTQTPKHLITATGQRVTLRCSPRSGDLSVYWYQQSLDQGLQFLIQYYNGEERAKGNILERFSAQQFPDLHSELNLSSLELGDSALYFCASSGSGGAPTDTQYFGPGTRLTVL.